These 27 T cell receptor beta chains share one sample of origin, sequenced in a study of spatial heterogeneity in lung cancer. Findings of the study overall: Within tumors, counts of expanded alpha and beta TCRs tracked tumor mutation counts.

Noted time point: sample taken at primary tumor resection. TCRdb re-derived calls from the 5' RACE reads in MiXCR, one entry per CDR3 protein. The profile shows about 100,000 distinct CDR3 sequences, under 4.5% of them singletons. The antigens for these receptors are not known. Sequences were derived from lung tumor tissue, sampled at surgery. These receptors were taken from a male donor with early-stage non-small cell lung cancer.

This clonotype was observed at least ten times. The V gene is TRBV5-1, the J gene TRBJ2-1; D unresolved. Germline V gene lookup returns CDR1 SGHRS and CDR2 YFSETQ. V was trimmed by 2 bases and J by 8 bases, leaving 11 bases between them. The CDR3 spans 13 residues. The CDR3 loop is CASSFGTSDEQFF. In nucleotides, the CDR3 is TGCGCCAGCAGCTTTGGCACCTCGGATGAGCAGTTCTTC. Full variable domain (outside the CDR3, taken from reference TRBV5-1 and TRBJ2-1): KAGVTQTPRYLIKTRGQQVTLSCSPISGHRSVSWYQQTPGQGLQFLFEYFSETQRNKGNFPGRFSGRQFSNSRSEMNVSTLELGDSALYLCASSFGTSDEQFFGPGTRLTVL.

This clonotype was detected ten times or more. This chain links TRBV28 with TRBJ1-5; D not certain. The ends were cut back, 7 bases at V and 2 bases at J, with 6 bases in the middle. There are 12 residues in the CDR3. The germline CDR1 and CDR2 sequences are MDHEN and SYDVKM. The chain's CDR3 is CASTMGNQPQHF. CDR3 nucleotide sequence: TGTGCCAGCACCATGGGCAATCAGCCCCAGCATTTT.

This clonotype has ten or more counts. The V call is TRBV3-1, the J call TRBJ2-5; a weak D match, TRBD2 (5 bases). The CDR3 extends over 17 amino acids. V dropped 0 bases and J dropped 5 bases, with 19 bases sitting between them. Looked up from germline, CDR1 is LGHDT and CDR2 is YNNKEL (reference sequence). The CDR3 sequence is CASSQDSGHNLRETQYF. For the CDR3, the DNA is TGTGCCAGCAGCCAAGACAGCGGTCACAACCTACGGGAGACCCAGTACTTC.

Ten or more counts support this clonotype. J is TRBJ1-1 and V is TRBV7-9, with D possibly being TRBD1 (5 bases). Germline assignment: CDR1 SEHNR and CDR2 FQNEAQ (reference sequence). The V end was cut by 4 bases, the J end by 5 bases, with 14 bases between. This CDR3 contains 14 residues. CDR3 loop: CASSSPAGRTEAFF. In DNA, the CDR3 is TGTGCCAGCAGCTCCCCGGCGGGACGGACTGAAGCTTTCTTT.

J is TRBJ2-1 and V is TRBV28, with 9 bases fitting TRBD1. The V segment lost 7 bases and the J segment 2 bases; nucleotides outside the gene matches: 12. Germline V CDR1 and CDR2: MDHEN, SYDVKM. This CDR3 contains 17 residues. The CDR3 loop reads CASTERRRQGAYNEQFF. The CDR3 DNA sequence: TGTGCCAGCACCGAAAGGAGACGACAGGGGGCCTACAATGAGCAGTTCTTC.

Many counts were recorded for this clonotype. The chain carries TRBV7-6 and TRBJ2-2, with a possible D match to TRBD1 (6 bases). Germline V lookup: CDR1 SGHVS, CDR2 FNYEAQ. Trimming removed 6 bases at V and 3 bases at J, with 20 bases between. The CDR3 contains 17 residues. The CDR3: CASSSGAGTVDTGELFF. The CDR3 coding sequence is TGTGCCAGCAGTTCAGGGGCCGGGACCGTAGACACCGGGGAGCTGTTTTTT.

Many counts were recorded for this clonotype. This chain links TRBV5-1 with TRBJ1-2; the match to TRBD1 covers 7 bases. Germline CDR1 SGHRS, CDR2 YFSETQ. V was clipped by 4 bases and J by 4 bases; unmatched bases: 7. This CDR3 contains 14 residues. CDR3 in amino acids: CASSGGQPGYGYTF. CDR3 sequence (DNA): TGCGCCAGCAGCGGGGGACAGCCAGGCTATGGCTACACCTTC.

Ten or more counts support this clonotype. V is TRBV20-1 and J is TRBJ2-7; TRBD2 is a possible D gene (6 bases). The CDR3 is 14 amino acids. Germline CDR1 is DFQATT and CDR2 is SNEGSKA (reference sequence). In DNA form, the CDR3 reads TGCATGGGTATCTCGGGGGAGAGCTCCTACGAGCAGTACTTC. This gives the protein CMGISGESSYEQYF.

In its sample, this clonotype was seen many times. V usage is TRBV5-6 and J usage is TRBJ1-4; 8 nucleotides line up with TRBD1. This CDR3 has 15 residues. Looked up from germline, CDR1 is SGHDT and CDR2 is YYEEEE. Trimming cost V 0 bases and J 7 bases; bases outside gene matches: 5. CDR3 in amino acids: CASSLDGRGLEKLFF. CDR3 bases: TGTGCCAGCAGCTTGGACGGCAGGGGGCTTGAAAAACTGTTTTTT. The variable domain in full, with the rest retrieved from reference TRBV5-6 and TRBJ1-4, is DAGVTQSPTHLIKTRGQQVTLRCSPKSGHDTVSWYQQALGQGPQFIFQYYEEEERQRGNFPDRFSGHQFPNYSSELNVNALLLGDSALYLCASSLDGRGLEKLFFGSGTQLSVL.

This clonotype was detected many times. The V and J genes are TRBV15 and TRBJ1-1; a possible D gene is TRBD1 (6 bases). The germline V gene encodes CDR1 LNHNV and CDR2 YYDKDF (reference sequence). The CDR3 is 16 amino acids. The V and J ends lost 5 bases and 0 bases respectively, with 16 bases between them. The CDR3 DNA reads as TGTGCCACCAGCCGATTTAGGGGACATTTGAACACTGAAGCTTTCTTT. It encodes CATSRFRGHLNTEAFF.

This clonotype appeared a few times. This CDR3 reads CASSPEGREQYF. The DNA for the CDR3 is TGCGCCAGCAGCCCGGAAGGGCGCGAGCAGTACTTC. This chain joins TRBV5-1 and TRBJ2-7; no definite D call. Trimming took off 4 bases at V and 6 bases at J, with 11 bases between the two ends. The CDR3 contains 12 residues. CDR1 is SGHRS, CDR2 YFSETQ, per germline.

The J gene is TRBJ1-5, the V gene TRBV20-1; 9 bases map to TRBD1. This CDR3 spans 12 amino acids. V shed 5 bases, J shed 14 bases, and the junction held 10 bases outside the gene matches. Germline V gene lookup returns CDR1 DFQATT and CDR2 SNEGSKA (reference sequence). The CDR3 is CSAQTNRDREHF. Written as DNA, the CDR3 is TGCAGTGCTCAGACAAACCGGGACAGGGAGCATTTT.

This clonotype showed up many times. The chain combines TRBV6-6 with TRBJ1-2; D might be TRBD1 (6 bases). Per the germline V gene, CDR1 is MNHNY and CDR2 is SVGAGI (reference sequence). V lost 6 bases and J lost 5, with 16 bases in between. The CDR3 has 14 amino acids. This CDR3 reads CASSRDGTPYGYTF. CDR3 coding DNA: TGTGCCAGCAGCAGAGACGGGACACCTTATGGCTACACCTTC.

This clonotype was counted at least ten times. The rearrangement links TRBV5-1 to TRBJ1-5, with D uncertain. The CDR3 runs 16 residues. V was pared by 4 bases and J by 0 bases, with 14 bases between. The germline CDR1 and CDR2 sequences are SGHRS and YFSETQ. The CDR3 loop is CASSGINRDSNQPQHF. CDR3 bases: TGCGCCAGCAGCGGCATTAACAGAGATAGCAATCAGCCCCAGCATTTT. The whole variable domain, filled in from reference TRBV5-1 and TRBJ1-5, reads KAGVTQTPRYLIKTRGQQVTLSCSPISGHRSVSWYQQTPGQGLQFLFEYFSETQRNKGNFPGRFSGRQFSNSRSEMNVSTLELGDSALYLCASSGINRDSNQPQHFGDGTRLSIL.

This clonotype was found many times. The chain couples TRBV20-1 to TRBJ1-2, with TRBD1 matching over 7 bases. The V gene end was trimmed by 3 bases and the J gene end by 3 bases; junction bases not matched to a gene: 10. The germline V gene has CDR1 DFQATT and CDR2 SNEGSKA (reference sequence). The CDR3 sequence is 15 residues long. Here the CDR3 DNA reads TGCAGTGCTAGCGACCCACAGGGGCGCTACTATGGCTACACCTTC. Protein: CSASDPQGRYYGYTF.

This clonotype occurred a few times. CDR3 protein: CASRWDRGRNEQFF. The DNA of the CDR3 is TGTGCCAGCAGGTGGGACAGGGGGCGGAATGAGCAGTTCTTC. V usage is TRBV5-5 and J usage is TRBJ2-1; 12 bases map to TRBD1. The CDR3 loop spans 14 amino acids. V lost 5 bases and J lost 7; bases outside the gene matches: 4. In germline, CDR1 is SGHKS, CDR2 YYEKEE (reference sequence).

In this sample, this clonotype turned up many times. In nucleotides, the CDR3 is TGTGCTAGTGGTTTGGTCACCCTCTCCCTCGCGGGAGGGCGTTCTAGCACAGATACGCAGTATTTT. Its translation is CASGLVTLSLAGGRSSTDTQYF. J is TRBJ2-3 and V is TRBV12-5; the match to TRBD2 covers 9 bases. The CDR3 runs to 22 residues. V shed 0 bases and J 0 bases; nucleotides not matched to a gene: 19. The germline gives CDR1 LGHNT, CDR2 FRNRAP.

This clonotype was seen more than once but under ten times. V is TRBV10-2 and J is TRBJ2-1, with 12 bases lining up with TRBD2. Germline V gene data show CDR1 as WSHSY and CDR2 as SAAADI. This CDR3 is built from 15 residues. V was pared by 7 bases and J by 5 bases, with 6 bases of the junction left unmatched. CDR3 sequence (DNA): TGCGCCAGCAAGATGGGACTAGCGGGCCACAATGAGCAGTTCTTC. The encoded protein is CASKMGLAGHNEQFF.

This clonotype was seen repeatedly, ten times or more. This chain links TRBV20-1 with TRBJ1-4, with a weak D call TRBD1 (5 bases). Germline CDR1 and CDR2: DFQATT and SNEGSKA (reference sequence). The CDR3 has 15 amino acids. Trimming took 0 bases from V and 3 from J, leaving 11 bases between them. CDR3 loop: CSARDSGEANEKLFF. The CDR3 region has the DNA TGCAGTGCTAGAGATTCGGGGGAGGCTAATGAAAAACTGTTTTTT.

This clonotype was counted many times. The chain carries TRBV12-3 or TRBV12-4 and TRBJ2-7, with 8 bases identical to TRBD1. The J segment lost 2 bases and the V segment lost 6 bases, leaving 6 bases of the junction unmatched. The length of the CDR3 is 14 residues. In DNA form, the CDR3 reads TGTGCCAGCAGATCGACAGGGGCTGCCTACGAGCAGTACTTC. It is translated as CASRSTGAAYEQYF.

This clonotype was detected many times. J is TRBJ2-7 and V is TRBV20-1, with D tentatively TRBD2 (5 bases). Trimming pared 3 bases from V and 0 bases from J, leaving 9 bases between. Per the germline V gene, CDR1 is DFQATT and CDR2 is SNEGSKA (reference sequence). The CDR3 has 13 residues. Here the CDR3 reads CSASLGSSYEQYF. The CDR3 nucleotides are TGCAGTGCTAGCCTGGGGAGCTCCTACGAGCAGTACTTC.

This clonotype came up many times. The gene calls are TRBV7-9 and TRBJ2-7; D unclear. V gave up 2 bases and J gave up 3 bases, with 14 bases separating them. The CDR3 length is 15 residues. CDR1 and CDR2 from the germline V gene are SEHNR and FQNEAQ (reference sequence). CDR3 coding DNA: TGTGCCAGCAGCTTACCCCCGGGCGGCCACTACGAGCAGTACTTC. Protein sequence: CASSLPPGGHYEQYF.

This clonotype was seen a handful of times. The chain has TRBV28 and TRBJ2-7; tentative D call: TRBD1 (5 bases). CDR3 length: 11 residues. V gave up 6 bases and J gave up 6 bases, with 9 bases separating them. The germline V gene has CDR1 MDHEN and CDR2 SYDVKM. The CDR3 loop is CASRIRGEQYF. In nucleotides, the CDR3 is TGTGCCAGCAGGATTAGGGGCGAGCAGTACTTC.

This clonotype was seen many times. The chain employs TRBV5-1 and TRBJ2-2, with D unresolved. This CDR3 spans 15 amino acids. The V and J ends lost 1 base and 0 bases respectively, with 7 bases between them. Germline V gives CDR1 SGHRS, CDR2 YFSETQ. This CDR3 is CASSLTAANTGELFF. The CDR3 nucleotides read TGCGCCAGCAGCTTGACAGCCGCGAACACCGGGGAGCTGTTTTTT.

There are many counts of this clonotype. V gene TRBV5-1 combines with J gene TRBJ2-2; D is uncertain. The V end was cut by 4 bases, the J end by 0 bases, with 7 bases between. Germline V gene data show CDR1 as SGHRS and CDR2 as YFSETQ. The CDR3 is 14 amino acids. CDR3 coding DNA: TGCGCCAGCAGCGGGGTCGCGAACACCGGGGAGCTGTTTTTT. Its protein product is CASSGVANTGELFF.

In its sample, this clonotype was seen many times. The chain is built from TRBV29-1 and TRBJ1-1; D not resolved. Germline-derived CDR1 and CDR2 are SQVTM and ANQGSEA. V lost 6 bases, J lost 1 base, and 9 bases lay in between. The CDR3 contains 12 residues. This CDR3 reads CSVRPTNTEAFF. DNA of the CDR3: TGCAGCGTCAGGCCGACGAACACTGAAGCTTTCTTT.

Many counts were recorded for this clonotype. The chain couples TRBV2 to TRBJ2-7; D is perhaps TRBD2 (6 bases). Trimming shortened V by 6 bases and J by 3 bases, and 9 bases separated the two germline ends. The CDR3 has 12 amino acids. Germline V gene data show CDR1 as SNHLY and CDR2 as FYNNEI. CDR3 loop: CASSGTRYEQYF. CDR3 DNA: TGTGCCAGCAGCGGGACTCGCTACGAGCAGTACTTC.